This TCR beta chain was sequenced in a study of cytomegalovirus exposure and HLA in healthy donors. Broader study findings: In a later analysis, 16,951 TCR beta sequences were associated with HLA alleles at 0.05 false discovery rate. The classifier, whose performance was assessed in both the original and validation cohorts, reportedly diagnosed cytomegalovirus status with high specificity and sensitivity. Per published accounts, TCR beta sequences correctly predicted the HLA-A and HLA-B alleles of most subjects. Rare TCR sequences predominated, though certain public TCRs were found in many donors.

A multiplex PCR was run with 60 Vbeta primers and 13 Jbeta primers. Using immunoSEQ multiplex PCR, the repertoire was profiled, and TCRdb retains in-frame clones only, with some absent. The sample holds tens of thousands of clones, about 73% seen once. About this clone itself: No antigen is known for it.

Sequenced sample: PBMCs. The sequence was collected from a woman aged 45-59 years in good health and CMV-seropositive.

In nucleotides, the CDR3 is TGTGCCAGCAGCTTAGGGGCTAGCGGGAGAGGCGATGAGCAGTTCTTC. Translated: CASSLGASGRGDEQFF. This chain joins TRBV7-9 and TRBJ2-1, with TRBD2 matching over 10 bases. The CDR3 totals 16 residues. The V gene end was trimmed by 1 base and the J gene end by 8 bases; junction bases not matched to a gene: 8. The germline gives CDR1 SEHNR, CDR2 FQNEAQ (reference sequence). Complete variable domain (other parts from reference TRBV7-9 and TRBJ2-1): DTGVSQNPRHKITKRGQNVTFRCDPISEHNRLYWYRQTLGQGPEFLTYFQNEAQLEKSRLLSDRFSAERPKGSFSTLEIQRTEQGDSAMYLCASSLGASGRGDEQFFGPGTRLTVL.